The rows below give T cell receptor beta chains drawn from one sample of a study of blood T cell repertoires in COVID-19. Sequencing used immunoSEQ multiplex PCR; TCRdb keeps in-frame clones, though not all of them. Of around 160,000 clones in the sample, 80% to 90% are singletons; the top ten hold roughly 2.8%. The specimen sequenced was peripheral blood. The receptors here all came from a man aged 55 to 70 with acute or convalescent COVID-19. Both conserved end residues are part of each CDR3. D genes are given only for firm matches. Rows give clone size only sometimes, using once, few, many, or a class for an expanded clone.

j_gene: TRBJ2-7
v_gene: TRBV2
d_gene: TRBD1
abundance: few
CDR3nt: TGTGCCAGCAGGGTGGGACAGACCTTTGGGGAGCAGTACTTC
CDR3aa: CASRVGQTFGEQYF

j_gene: TRBJ2-7
v_gene: TRBV13
d_gene: .
abundance: once
CDR3nt: TGTGCCAGCAGCTGGGGACTCGGGTCCTACGAGCAGTACTTC
CDR3aa: CASSWGLGSYEQYF

j_gene: TRBJ2-5
v_gene: TRBV4-2
d_gene: .
abundance: few
CDR3nt: TGTGCCAGCAGCCAAGATGGGAGGATTCAAGAGACCCAGTACTTC
CDR3aa: CASSQDGRIQETQYF

j_gene: TRBJ2-7
v_gene: TRBV7-9
d_gene: .
abundance: .
CDR3nt: TGTGCCAGCAGCCGCGACAACAACTACGAGCAGTACTTC
CDR3aa: CASSRDNNYEQYF

j_gene: TRBJ1-5
v_gene: TRBV5-1
d_gene: .
abundance: .
CDR3nt: TGCGCCAGCAGCTTGGGGGCAGGGGACAATCAGCCCCAGCATTTT
CDR3aa: CASSLGAGDNQPQHF

j_gene: TRBJ1-5
v_gene: TRBV18
d_gene: TRBD1
abundance: .
CDR3nt: TGTGCCAGCTCACCGACAGGGAATAGACTCAATCAGCCCCAGCATTTT
CDR3aa: CASSPTGNRLNQPQHF

j_gene: TRBJ2-3
v_gene: TRBV5-1
d_gene: .
abundance: .
CDR3nt: TGCGCCAGCACCACCCCGGGGGATGATACGCAGTATTTT
CDR3aa: CASTTPGDDTQYF

j_gene: TRBJ1-2
v_gene: TRBV12-3/TRBV12-4
d_gene: .
abundance: .
CDR3nt: TGTGCCAGCAGTTTACAGGATGGCTATGGCTACACCTTC
CDR3aa: CASSLQDGYGYTF

j_gene: TRBJ1-2
v_gene: TRBV4-1
d_gene: .
abundance: .
CDR3nt: TGCGCCAGCAGCCACCCAGGGACAAGGGGATATGGCTACACCTTC
CDR3aa: CASSHPGTRGYGYTF

j_gene: TRBJ2-2
v_gene: TRBV7-2
d_gene: .
abundance: .
CDR3nt: TGTGCCAGCAGCTTATCTTACAGGGCCACCGGGGAGCTGTTTTTT
CDR3aa: CASSLSYRATGELFF

j_gene: TRBJ1-2
v_gene: TRBV5-4
d_gene: .
abundance: .
CDR3nt: TGTGCCAGCAGCTTGGATATGGTTGGCGGCTACACCTTC
CDR3aa: CASSLDMVGGYTF

j_gene: TRBJ2-4
v_gene: TRBV19
d_gene: TRBD2
abundance: .
CDR3nt: TGTGCCAGTCAACCAGCGGGAACCAAAAACATTCAGTACTTC
CDR3aa: CASQPAGTKNIQYF

j_gene: TRBJ1-4
v_gene: TRBV30
d_gene: .
abundance: few
CDR3nt: TGTGCCTGGAGTGATGGCGGGGCTTTCGGACTGTTTTTT
CDR3aa: CAWSDGGAFGLFF

j_gene: TRBJ1-2
v_gene: TRBV5-6
d_gene: .
abundance: .
CDR3nt: TGTGCCAGCAGCTTGGAGGGGCCGAATAACTATGGCTACACCTTC
CDR3aa: CASSLEGPNNYGYTF

j_gene: TRBJ2-3
v_gene: TRBV15
d_gene: .
abundance: .
CDR3nt: TGTGCCACCAGCAGGGGGGGACTCGGGGGAATCACAGATACGCAGTATTTT
CDR3aa: CATSRGGLGGITDTQYF

j_gene: TRBJ1-2
v_gene: TRBV19
d_gene: .
abundance: .
CDR3nt: TGTGCCAGCAAGCAAAGGGACATCGTCGGCTACACCTTC
CDR3aa: CASKQRDIVGYTF

j_gene: TRBJ2-1
v_gene: TRBV7-2
d_gene: TRBD1
abundance: .
CDR3nt: TGTGCCAGCAGCCCAACAGGGGGTTTTTACAATGAGCAGTTCTTC
CDR3aa: CASSPTGGFYNEQFF

j_gene: TRBJ1-6
v_gene: TRBV2
d_gene: .
abundance: .
CDR3nt: TGTGCCAGCAGTGAGAGCCGCTCCTATAATTCACCCCTCCACTTT
CDR3aa: CASSESRSYNSPLHF

j_gene: TRBJ2-7
v_gene: TRBV12-3/TRBV12-4
d_gene: .
abundance: few
CDR3nt: TGTGCCAGCACAAGAGATATATACGAGCAGTACTTC
CDR3aa: CASTRDIYEQYF

j_gene: TRBJ1-1
v_gene: TRBV11-2
d_gene: .
abundance: once
CDR3nt: TGTGCCAGCAGCTTAGCCAGGGACACTGAAGCTTTCTTT
CDR3aa: CASSLARDTEAFF

j_gene: TRBJ2-7
v_gene: TRBV19
d_gene: .
abundance: .
CDR3nt: TGTGCCAGTAGTATGATTCAGGGCTACGAGCAGTACTTC
CDR3aa: CASSMIQGYEQYF

j_gene: TRBJ1-5
v_gene: TRBV5-8
d_gene: TRBD1
abundance: few
CDR3nt: TGTGCCAGCAGCTTGGACAGGGGGTTGGGCAATCAGCCCCAGCATTTT
CDR3aa: CASSLDRGLGNQPQHF

j_gene: TRBJ1-5
v_gene: TRBV5-1
d_gene: TRBD1
abundance: .
CDR3nt: TGCGCCAGCAGCACGGGGACAGGGGCTCGCAATCAGCCCCAGCATTTT
CDR3aa: CASSTGTGARNQPQHF

j_gene: TRBJ1-6
v_gene: TRBV15
d_gene: TRBD1
abundance: .
CDR3nt: TGTGCCACCACCCAGGGGGGACCTCGCAATTCACCCCTCCACTTT
CDR3aa: CATTQGGPRNSPLHF

j_gene: TRBJ1-1
v_gene: TRBV27
d_gene: TRBD1
abundance: .
CDR3nt: TGTGCCAGCAGTTTATCTAGGGGGCCCACTGAAGCTTTCTTT
CDR3aa: CASSLSRGPTEAFF

j_gene: TRBJ2-3
v_gene: TRBV7-2
d_gene: .
abundance: once
CDR3nt: TGTGCCAGCAGCTTAGTAACTTGGACACCTCGCACAGATACGCAGTATTTT
CDR3aa: CASSLVTWTPRTDTQYF

j_gene: TRBJ2-7
v_gene: TRBV7-9
d_gene: TRBD2
abundance: .
CDR3nt: TGTGCCAGCCGAATCGGGGGGTACGAGCAGTACTTC
CDR3aa: CASRIGGYEQYF

j_gene: TRBJ2-1
v_gene: TRBV24-1
d_gene: .
abundance: .
CDR3nt: TGTGCCACCAGTGATGGAAGGCAGGGGAGTACGAGCACCTACAATGAGCAGTTCTTC
CDR3aa: CATSDGRQGSTSTYNEQFF

j_gene: TRBJ1-4
v_gene: TRBV6-5
d_gene: TRBD1
abundance: .
CDR3nt: TGTGCCAGCAGTTACTCTCTGTCCAGGGGGGCTGAAAAACTGTTTTTT
CDR3aa: CASSYSLSRGAEKLFF